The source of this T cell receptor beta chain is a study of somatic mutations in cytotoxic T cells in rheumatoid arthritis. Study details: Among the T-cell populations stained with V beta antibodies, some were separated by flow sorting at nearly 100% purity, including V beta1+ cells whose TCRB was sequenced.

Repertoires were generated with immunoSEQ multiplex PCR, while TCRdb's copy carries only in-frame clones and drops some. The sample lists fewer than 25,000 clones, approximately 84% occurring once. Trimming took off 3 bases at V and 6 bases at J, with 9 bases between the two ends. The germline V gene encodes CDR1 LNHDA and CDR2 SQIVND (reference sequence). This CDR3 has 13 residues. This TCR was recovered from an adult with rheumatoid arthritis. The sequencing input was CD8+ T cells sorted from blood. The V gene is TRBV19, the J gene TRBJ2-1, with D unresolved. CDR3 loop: CASSMGSVNEQFF. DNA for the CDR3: TGTGCCAGTAGTATGGGCTCAGTCAATGAGCAGTTCTTC.